The 2 T cell receptor beta chains below were found in one sample sequenced in a study of response to subunit inactivated influenza vaccine. TCRdb itself ran the RT-PCR reads through MiXCR, one entry per CDR3 protein. The table lists approximately 530,000 distinct CDR3 sequences, 10% to 15% of them singletons. The specimen comprised PBMCs from blood, sampled 35 to 45 days after vaccination. These receptors all stem from a man aged 45 to 65 who received an inactivated influenza vaccine.

The CDR3 sequence: CASSLQGRGTQYF. The CDR3 nucleotides are TGTGCCAGCAGTTTACAGGGAAGGGGTACGCAGTATTTT. The chain links TRBV28 to TRBJ2-3, with D possibly matching TRBD1 (5 bases). There are 13 residues in the CDR3. V lost 2 bases to trimming and J lost 8 bases, with 11 bases between them. Germline CDR1 is MDHEN and CDR2 is SYDVKM.

This clonotype has only a few counts. The V call is TRBV7-2, the J call TRBJ2-1; 8 bases are a match to TRBD1. The CDR3 consists of 15 residues. V trimming: 4 bases; J trimming: 7 bases; junction bases outside the gene matches: 9. CDR1 SGHTA and CDR2 FQGNSA come from the germline V gene. The CDR3 reads CASSSSYRGINEQFF. Here the CDR3 DNA reads TGTGCCAGCAGCTCATCCTACAGGGGGATAAATGAGCAGTTCTTC.